This is a list of T cell receptor beta chains from one sample in a study of breast tumors, draining lymph nodes, adjacent tissues. From the multiplex PCR reads, TCRdb called clonotypes with MiXCR, one entry per CDR3 protein. The sample contains 200,000 to 250,000 distinct CDR3 sequences, less than 45% of which appear only once. The sequenced sample consisted of axillary lymph node tissue. These receptor sequences come from a female donor with breast cancer. Some clones in this sample may be carry-over from other donors' samples. Both conserved end residues are part of each CDR3. The order of the fields is J gene, clone size, V gene, D gene, CDR3 protein, CDR3 DNA. D genes are given only for firm matches. Size values are once, few and many counts, or a class for expanded clones, and some rows have none.

>TRBJ1-6|NA|TRBV27|NA
CASSLAGANSPLHF
TGTGCCAGCAGTTTGGCCGGGGCAAATTCACCCCTCCACTTT
>TRBJ2-7|NA|TRBV2|TRBD2
CASRGTSGRTGEQYF
TGTGCCAGCAGGGGGACTAGCGGGAGGACCGGGGAGCAGTACTTC
>TRBJ1-2|many|TRBV7-2|NA
CASSLAWVGYGYTF
TGTGCCAGCAGCTTAGCTTGGGTAGGCTATGGCTACACCTTC
>TRBJ2-1|NA|TRBV7-3|TRBD2
CASRLREGGEQFF
TGTGCCAGCAGACTACGGGAGGGTGGGGAGCAGTTCTTC
>TRBJ2-1|NA|TRBV20-1|NA
CSARDFRGATDTQFF
TGCAGTGCTAGAGATTTTAGGGGGGCCACAGATACGCAGTTCTTC
>TRBJ1-6|NA|TRBV15|NA
CATSRGGGLDNSPLHF
TGTGCCACCAGCAGAGGGGGGGGGCTCGATAATTCACCCCTCCACTTT
>TRBJ1-4|NA|TRBV5-1|TRBD1
CASSVGQPGNEKLFF
TGCGCCAGCAGCGTGGGACAGCCTGGAAATGAAAAACTGTTTTTT
>TRBJ2-7|many|TRBV20-1|TRBD2
CSAPGTRAEQYF
TGCAGTGCCCCCGGGACTAGAGCCGAGCAGTACTTC
>TRBJ2-3|many|TRBV20-1|TRBD2
CSAPYRGGGRPDTQYF
TGCAGTGCTCCCTACCGGGGGGGGGGACGGCCAGATACGCAGTATTTT
>TRBJ1-4|many|TRBV9|NA
CASSVGWQPNEKLFF
TGTGCCAGCAGCGTAGGGTGGCAGCCAAATGAAAAACTGTTTTTT
>TRBJ2-1|many|TRBV14|NA
CASSQDWGSYNEQFF
TGTGCCAGCAGCCAAGATTGGGGGTCCTACAATGAGCAGTTCTTC
>TRBJ1-1|NA|TRBV19|TRBD1
CASMFLGQGYSAFF
TGTGCCAGTATGTTCTTGGGACAGGGTTATAGTGCTTTCTTT
>TRBJ2-7|many|TRBV9|NA
CASAHGGGSYYEQYF
TGTGCCAGTGCCCATGGTGGGGGCAGCTACTACGAGCAGTACTTC
>TRBJ1-4|many|TRBV5-5|NA
CASSFKSTRVGDEKLFF
TGTGCCAGCAGCTTCAAATCAACCCGCGTGGGGGACGAAAAACTGTTTTTT
>TRBJ2-3|many|TRBV7-9|NA
CASSLDGRTKSTDTQYF
TGTGCCAGCAGCTTAGACGGCAGGACTAAAAGCACAGATACGCAGTATTTT
>TRBJ1-2|NA|TRBV10-3|TRBD1
CATEEPGTGGDYGYTF
TGTGCCACCGAGGAACCCGGGACAGGGGGGGACTATGGCTACACCTTC
>TRBJ1-5|many|TRBV15|TRBD1
CATSREWTGSQPQHF
TGTGCCACCAGCAGAGAATGGACAGGAAGTCAGCCCCAGCATTTT
>TRBJ2-3|few|TRBV15|NA
CATSRGRDSDTQYF
TGTGCCACCAGCAGGGGCCGGGACTCAGATACGCAGTATTTT
>TRBJ2-7|NA|TRBV29-1|TRBD2
CSLAGLAGVHEQYF
TGCAGCTTGGCGGGACTAGCGGGAGTCCACGAGCAGTACTTC
>TRBJ2-7|NA|TRBV9|TRBD2
CASSVHRTSGRDPSYEQYF
TGTGCCAGCAGCGTCCATCGGACTAGCGGGAGAGACCCCTCCTACGAGCAGTACTTC
>TRBJ2-5|many|TRBV2|TRBD2
CASRTGLAGAGETQYF
TGTGCCAGCAGAACGGGACTAGCGGGAGCGGGAGAGACCCAGTACTTC
>TRBJ2-5|many|TRBV7-9|NA
CASSSGRERETQYF
TGTGCCAGCAGCTCGGGACGGGAGAGAGAGACCCAGTACTTC
>TRBJ1-5|many|TRBV7-8|TRBD1
CASSLGRTGGDQPQHF
TGTGCCAGCAGCTTAGGCCGGACAGGGGGCGATCAGCCCCAGCATTTT
>TRBJ1-1|NA|TRBV11-2|NA
CASSLVGGLSTEAFF
TGTGCCAGCAGTTTAGTGGGGGGCTTGAGCACTGAAGCTTTCTTT
>TRBJ2-3|many|TRBV4-1|TRBD2
CASSQEPGLAGDTQYF
TGCGCCAGCAGCCAAGAACCAGGACTAGCGGGAGATACGCAGTATTTT
>TRBJ1-4|many|TRBV12-3/TRBV12-4|NA
CASSLAGWVGEKLFF
TGTGCCAGCAGTTTAGCCGGTTGGGTGGGGGAAAAACTGTTTTTT
>TRBJ1-5|few|TRBV10-1|TRBD1
CASRGDSLCNQPQHF
TGCGCCAGCAGAGGGGACAGCCTCTGCAATCAGCCCCAGCATTTT
>TRBJ1-6|many|TRBV20-1|TRBD1
CSARDATGYNSPLHF
TGCAGTGCTAGAGACGCGACAGGGTATAATTCACCCCTCCACTTT
>TRBJ2-7|many|TRBV5-8|NA
CASSSGLHYEQYF
TGTGCCAGCAGCTCGGGACTCCACTACGAGCAGTACTTC
>TRBJ2-7|many|TRBV6-1|TRBD2
CASRPASGRTYEQYF
TGTGCCAGCAGGCCGGCTAGCGGACGGACCTACGAGCAGTACTTC
>TRBJ2-1|NA|TRBV14|TRBD2
CASTFGGLAGYNEQFF
TGTGCCAGCACCTTTGGGGGACTAGCGGGATACAATGAGCAGTTCTTC
>TRBJ1-2|once|TRBV24-1|TRBD1
CATSEPGQGFYDYTF
TGTGCCACCAGTGAACCGGGACAGGGTTTTTACGACTACACCTTC
>TRBJ2-5|NA|TRBV2|TRBD2
CASSETGGLVF
TGTGCCAGCAGTGAAACGGGAGGGTTAGTCTTC
>TRBJ2-1|NA|TRBV11-2|TRBD1
CASSRTTGQEKGNEQFF
TGTGCCAGCAGCCGAACTACGGGACAGGAAAAGGGGAATGAGCAGTTCTTC